This T cell receptor (beta chain) originates from a study of shared clonotypes between healthy human individuals. V was trimmed by 3 bases and J by 3 bases, leaving 7 bases between them. Germline CDR1 and CDR2: LGHNA and YSLEER. CDR3 length equals 13 residues. Each cell subset's genomic DNA was divided evenly among several immunoSEQ plates. Data came from immunoSEQ multiplex PCR; TCRdb stores just in-frame clones and leaves some out. This table holds roughly 2,500,000 clones, roughly 93% found once. The rearrangement uses TRBV4-3 and TRBJ2-3; D remains ambiguous. The clonotype was recovered from a man younger than 30 in good health. Some clones in this sample may be carry-over from other donors' samples. The sequenced sample consisted of naive CD4+ T cells from PBMCs. The sample's subset: CD45RA+ positively selected. CDR3 sequence reads: CASSHSLTDTQYF. The DNA of the CDR3 is TGCGCCAGCAGCCATTCACTGACAGATACGCAGTATTTT.